This TCR beta chain derives from a study of shared clonotypes between healthy human individuals. Study overall: Each donor's CD8 memory used one plate, CD8 naive two, each CD4 subset three. Overall study results and limits: Among non-shared clonotypes, generation probabilities were lower than among those shared by all four donors. Among donors, clonotype sharing was expected to be affected by sequencing depth. Generally, naive subsets (rather than memory subsets) showed larger estimated richness.

The data were produced by immunoSEQ multiplex PCR, yet TCRdb's version contains in-frame clones alone and is incomplete. The sample holds 550,000 to 850,000 clones, 72% seen once. The sample holds many counts of this clone. Its antigen is unknown. At the DNA level, this CDR3 is encoded by other sequences in the same sample as well. CDR1 is SGHRS and CDR2 is YFSETQ in the germline V gene. V lost 4 bases to trimming and J lost 2 bases; unmatched junction nucleotides: 5. CDR3 length: 17 residues. Sequenced input: memory CD4+ T cells sorted from blood. Subset reported: CD45RA-negative fraction. The rearrangement uses TRBV5-1 and TRBJ2-3; TRBD2 aligns across 15 bases. The receptor's source is a woman between 25 and 40 years old in good health. DNA of the CDR3: TGCGCCAGCAGCCTGGGACTAGCGGGAGGAACCACAGATACGCAGTATTTT. Its protein product is CASSLGLAGGTTDTQYF.